Presented here are 6 T cell receptor beta chains from one specimen sequenced in a study of OX40 agonist ivuxolimab in advanced cancers. Using immunoSEQ multiplex PCR, the repertoire was profiled, and TCRdb retains in-frame clones only, with some absent. The sample has about 96,000 clones, 90% seen once. The sequenced sample was CD4+ or CD8+ T cells sorted from blood, obtained in a trial of the OX40 agonist ivuxolimab. The receptors were gathered from an adult with an advanced solid tumor such as melanoma, head and neck, liver or kidney cancer.

This clone was counted a single time. The chain recombines TRBV6-5 with TRBJ1-1; D not resolved. The CDR3 is made up of 13 amino acids. Germline CDR1 and CDR2: MNHEY and SVGAGI. The ends were cut back, 6 bases at V and 3 bases at J, with 11 bases in the middle. The CDR3 region has the DNA TGTGCCAGCAGGCTAGGGAGGGACACTGAAGCTTTCTTT. Its translation is CASRLGRDTEAFF.

The rearrangement joins TRBV28 to TRBJ2-7, with 7 bases fitting TRBD2. V gave up 3 bases and J gave up 3 bases; unmatched junction bases: 5. CDR1 is MDHEN and CDR2 is SYDVKM in the germline V gene. The CDR3 contains 14 residues. CDR3 sequence reads: CASSFRGGSYEQYF. The CDR3 DNA reads as TGTGCCAGCAGTTTCCGGGGCGGGAGCTACGAGCAGTACTTC.

The chain employs TRBV19 and TRBJ1-3; D call uncertain. This CDR3 is 14 amino acids long. The germline gives CDR1 LNHDA, CDR2 SQIVND (reference sequence). Trimming left V 3 bases short and J 0 bases short, with 6 bases between. As DNA, the CDR3 is TGTGCCAGTAGTATGGGGTTCTCTGGAAACACCATATATTTT. Protein sequence: CASSMGFSGNTIYF.

The chain carries TRBV6-5 and TRBJ1-1; D is possibly TRBD1 (5 bases). The V end was cut by 0 bases, the J end by 4 bases, with 15 bases between. CDR3 length: 16 amino acids. The V gene's germline CDR1 is MNHEY and CDR2 SVGAGI. CDR3 DNA sequence: TGTGCCAGCAGTTACTCATCCGGGACTCCGGGCACTGAAGCTTTCTTT. It specifies CASSYSSGTPGTEAFF.

The V call is TRBV2, the J call TRBJ2-1, with D tentatively TRBD2 (5 bases). Germline CDR1 SNHLY, CDR2 FYNNEI. V dropped 6 bases and J dropped 0 bases, with 12 bases sitting between them. The CDR3 is made up of 15 amino acids. The CDR3 is CASRPLAGSYNEQFF. The CDR3 DNA is TGTGCCAGCAGACCATTGGCGGGCTCCTACAATGAGCAGTTCTTC.

This chain uses TRBV27 with TRBJ2-2; D is tentatively TRBD1 or TRBD2 (5 bases each). The CDR3 loop spans 16 amino acids. V was trimmed by 3 bases and J by 2 bases, leaving 13 bases between them. Germline V gene lookup returns CDR1 MNHEY and CDR2 SMNVEV (reference sequence). For the CDR3, the DNA is TGTGCCAGCAGTTTCGGGGCAGGGCGAAACACCGGGGAGCTGTTTTTT. This translates into CASSFGAGRNTGELFF.